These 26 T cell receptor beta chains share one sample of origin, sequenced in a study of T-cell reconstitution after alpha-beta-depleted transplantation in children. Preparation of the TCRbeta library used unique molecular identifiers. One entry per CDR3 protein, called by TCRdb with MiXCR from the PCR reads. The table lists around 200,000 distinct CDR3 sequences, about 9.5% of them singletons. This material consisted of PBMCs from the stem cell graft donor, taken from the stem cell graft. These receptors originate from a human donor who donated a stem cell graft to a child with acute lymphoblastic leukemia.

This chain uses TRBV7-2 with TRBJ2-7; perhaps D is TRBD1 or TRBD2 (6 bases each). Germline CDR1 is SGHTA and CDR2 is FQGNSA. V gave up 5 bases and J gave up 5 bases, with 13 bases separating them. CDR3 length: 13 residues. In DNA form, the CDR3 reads TGTGCCAGCAGCCCCCCGGGGGCCCACGAGCAGTACTTC. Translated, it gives CASSPPGAHEQYF.

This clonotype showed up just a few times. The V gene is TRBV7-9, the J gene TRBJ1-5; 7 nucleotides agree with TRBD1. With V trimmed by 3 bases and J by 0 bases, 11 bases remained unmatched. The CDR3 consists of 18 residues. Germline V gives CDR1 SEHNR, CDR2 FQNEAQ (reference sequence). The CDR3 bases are TGTGCCAGCAGCTTTGACAGGGTCGGGGTCTATAGCAATCAGCCCCAGCATTTT. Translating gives CASSFDRVGVYSNQPQHF.

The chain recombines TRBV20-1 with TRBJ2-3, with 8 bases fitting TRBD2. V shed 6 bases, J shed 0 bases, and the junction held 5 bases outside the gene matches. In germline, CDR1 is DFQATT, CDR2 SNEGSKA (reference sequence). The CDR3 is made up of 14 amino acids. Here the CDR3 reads CSAAGADSTDTQYF. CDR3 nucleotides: TGCAGTGCAGCGGGGGCCGATAGCACAGATACGCAGTATTTT.

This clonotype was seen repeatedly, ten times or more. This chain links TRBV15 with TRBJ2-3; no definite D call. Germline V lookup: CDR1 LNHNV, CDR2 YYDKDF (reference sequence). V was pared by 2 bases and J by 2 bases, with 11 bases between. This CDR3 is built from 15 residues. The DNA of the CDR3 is TGTGCCACCAGCAGATCTAGTTCCTTCACAGATACGCAGTATTTT. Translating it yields CATSRSSSFTDTQYF.

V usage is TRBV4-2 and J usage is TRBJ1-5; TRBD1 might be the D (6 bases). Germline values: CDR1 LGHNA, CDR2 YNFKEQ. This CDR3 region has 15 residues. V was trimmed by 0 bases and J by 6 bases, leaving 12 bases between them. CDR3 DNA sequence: TGTGCCAGCAGCCAAGAGTCACAGGGACTTCAGCCCCAGCATTTT. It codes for CASSQESQGLQPQHF.

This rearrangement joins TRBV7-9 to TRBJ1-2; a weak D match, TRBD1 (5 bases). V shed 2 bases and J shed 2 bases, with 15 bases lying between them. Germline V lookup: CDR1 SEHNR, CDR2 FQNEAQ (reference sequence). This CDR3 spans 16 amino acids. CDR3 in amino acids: CASSLSDSIFNYGYTF. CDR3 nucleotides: TGTGCCAGCAGCTTATCCGACAGTATCTTCAACTATGGCTACACCTTC.

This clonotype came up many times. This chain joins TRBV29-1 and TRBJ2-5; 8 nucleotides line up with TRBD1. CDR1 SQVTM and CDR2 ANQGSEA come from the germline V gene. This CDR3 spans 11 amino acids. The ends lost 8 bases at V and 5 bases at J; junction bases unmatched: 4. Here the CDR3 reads CSPRTGETQYF. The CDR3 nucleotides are TGCAGCCCGAGGACAGGGGAGACCCAGTACTTC.

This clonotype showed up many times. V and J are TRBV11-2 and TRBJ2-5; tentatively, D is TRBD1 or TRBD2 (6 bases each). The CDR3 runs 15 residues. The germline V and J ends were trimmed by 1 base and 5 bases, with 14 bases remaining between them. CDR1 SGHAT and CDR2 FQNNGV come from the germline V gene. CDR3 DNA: TGTGCCAGCAGCTTAGGGGACGTAGGGGGGGAGACCCAGTACTTC. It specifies CASSLGDVGGETQYF.

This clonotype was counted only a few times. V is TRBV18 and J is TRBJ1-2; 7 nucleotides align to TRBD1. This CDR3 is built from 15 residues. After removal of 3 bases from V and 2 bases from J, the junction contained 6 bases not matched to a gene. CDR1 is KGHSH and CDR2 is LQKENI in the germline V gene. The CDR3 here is CASSPNRGGNYGYTF. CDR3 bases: TGTGCCAGCTCACCTAACAGGGGAGGGAACTATGGCTACACCTTC.

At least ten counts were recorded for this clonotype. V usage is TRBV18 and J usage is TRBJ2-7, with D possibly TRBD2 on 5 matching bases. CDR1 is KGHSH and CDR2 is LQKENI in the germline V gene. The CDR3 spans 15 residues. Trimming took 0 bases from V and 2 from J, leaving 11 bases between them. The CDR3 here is CASSPPRAATYEQYF. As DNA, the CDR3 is TGTGCCAGCTCACCACCGAGGGCGGCAACCTACGAGCAGTACTTC.

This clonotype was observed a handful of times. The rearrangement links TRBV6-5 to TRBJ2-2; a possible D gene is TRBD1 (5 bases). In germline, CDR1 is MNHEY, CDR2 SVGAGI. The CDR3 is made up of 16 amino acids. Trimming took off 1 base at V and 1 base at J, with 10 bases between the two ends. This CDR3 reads CASSYYATVNTGELFF. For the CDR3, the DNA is TGTGCCAGCAGTTACTACGCGACAGTGAACACCGGGGAGCTGTTTTTT.

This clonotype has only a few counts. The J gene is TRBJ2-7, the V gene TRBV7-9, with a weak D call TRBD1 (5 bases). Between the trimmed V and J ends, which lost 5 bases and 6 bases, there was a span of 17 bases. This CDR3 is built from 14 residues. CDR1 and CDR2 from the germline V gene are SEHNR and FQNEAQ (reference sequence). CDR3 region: CASSVTATYGEQYF. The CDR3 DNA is TGTGCCAGCAGCGTGACAGCTACCTACGGCGAGCAGTACTTC. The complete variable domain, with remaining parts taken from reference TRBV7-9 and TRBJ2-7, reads DTGVSQNPRHKITKRGQNVTFRCDPISEHNRLYWYRQTLGQGPEFLTYFQNEAQLEKSRLLSDRFSAERPKGSFSTLEIQRTEQGDSAMYLCASSVTATYGEQYFGPGTRLTVT.

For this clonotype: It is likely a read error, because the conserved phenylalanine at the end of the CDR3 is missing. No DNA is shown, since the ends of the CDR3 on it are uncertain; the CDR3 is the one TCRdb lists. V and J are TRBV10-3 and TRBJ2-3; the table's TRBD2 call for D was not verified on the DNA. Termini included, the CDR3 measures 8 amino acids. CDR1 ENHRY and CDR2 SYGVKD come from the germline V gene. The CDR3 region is CAISGEEV.

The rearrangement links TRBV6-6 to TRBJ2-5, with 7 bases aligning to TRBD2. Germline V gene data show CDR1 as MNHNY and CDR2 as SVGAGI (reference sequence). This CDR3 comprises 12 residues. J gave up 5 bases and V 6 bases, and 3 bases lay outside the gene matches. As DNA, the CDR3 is TGTGCCAGCAGCCAACTAGCGGAGACCCAGTACTTC. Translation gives CASSQLAETQYF.

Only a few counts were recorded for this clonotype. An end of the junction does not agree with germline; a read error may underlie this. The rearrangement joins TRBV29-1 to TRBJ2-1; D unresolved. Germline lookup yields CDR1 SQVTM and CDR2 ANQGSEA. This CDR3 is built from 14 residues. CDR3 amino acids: CSAEGYGRYNEQFF. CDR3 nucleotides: TGCAGCGCTGAAGGGTACGGTCGCTACAATGAGCAGTTCTTC.

CDR3 sequence reads: CASSPGYGDEKLFF. The DNA of the CDR3 is TGTGCCAGCAGCCCTGGCTACGGGGACGAAAAACTGTTTTTT. This chain links TRBV5-4 with TRBJ1-4; D is possibly TRBD1 (5 bases). The V end lost 4 bases, the J end lost 8 bases, and 15 bases lay between the germline ends. The CDR3 sequence is 14 residues long. Per germline, CDR1 SGHNT and CDR2 YYREEE (reference sequence).

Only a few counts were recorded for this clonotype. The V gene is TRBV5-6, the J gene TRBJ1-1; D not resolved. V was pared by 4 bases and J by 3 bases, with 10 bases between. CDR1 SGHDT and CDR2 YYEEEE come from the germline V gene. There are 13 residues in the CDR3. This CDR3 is CASSLQPDTEAFF. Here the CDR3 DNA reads TGTGCCAGCAGCCTTCAACCGGACACTGAAGCTTTCTTT.

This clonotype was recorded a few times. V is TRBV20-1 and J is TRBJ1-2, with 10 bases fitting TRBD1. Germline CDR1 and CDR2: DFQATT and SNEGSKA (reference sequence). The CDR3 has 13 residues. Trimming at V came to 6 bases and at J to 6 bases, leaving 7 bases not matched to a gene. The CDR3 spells CSAATGQGNGYTF. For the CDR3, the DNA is TGCAGTGCCGCCACGGGACAGGGGAATGGCTACACCTTC.

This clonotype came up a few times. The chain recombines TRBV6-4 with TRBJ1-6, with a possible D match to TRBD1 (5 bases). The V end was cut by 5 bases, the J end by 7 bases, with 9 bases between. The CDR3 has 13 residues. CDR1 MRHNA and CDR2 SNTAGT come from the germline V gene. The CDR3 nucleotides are TGTGCCAGCAGTCAGGGACTAAATTCACCCCTCCACTTT. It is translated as CASSQGLNSPLHF.

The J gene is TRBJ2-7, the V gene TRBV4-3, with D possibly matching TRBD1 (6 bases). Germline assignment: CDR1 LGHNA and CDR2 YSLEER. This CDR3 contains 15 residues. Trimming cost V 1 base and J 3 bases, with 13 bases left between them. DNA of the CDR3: TGCGCCAGCAGCCAAGTAAGGGGACACCTCTACGAGCAGTACTTC. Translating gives CASSQVRGHLYEQYF.

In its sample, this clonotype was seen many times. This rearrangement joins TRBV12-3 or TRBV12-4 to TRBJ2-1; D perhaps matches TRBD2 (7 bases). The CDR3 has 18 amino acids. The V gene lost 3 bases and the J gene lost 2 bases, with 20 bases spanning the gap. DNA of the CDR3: TGTGCCAGCAGTTTTTGGGCAGGGGTGGGGGGGGCCTACAATGAGCAGTTCTTC. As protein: CASSFWAGVGGAYNEQFF.

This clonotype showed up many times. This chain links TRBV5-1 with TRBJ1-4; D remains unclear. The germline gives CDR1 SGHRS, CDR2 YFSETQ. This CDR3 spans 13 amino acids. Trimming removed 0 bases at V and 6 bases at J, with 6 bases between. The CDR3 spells CASSLEGDEKLFF. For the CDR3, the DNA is TGCGCCAGCAGCTTGGAGGGTGATGAAAAACTGTTTTTT.

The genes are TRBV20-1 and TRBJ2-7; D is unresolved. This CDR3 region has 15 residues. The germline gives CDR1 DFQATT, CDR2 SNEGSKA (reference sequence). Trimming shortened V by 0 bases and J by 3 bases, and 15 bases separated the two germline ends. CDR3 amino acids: CSARDHRQISYEQYF. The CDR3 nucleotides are TGCAGTGCTAGAGATCACCGACAAATAAGCTACGAGCAGTACTTC.

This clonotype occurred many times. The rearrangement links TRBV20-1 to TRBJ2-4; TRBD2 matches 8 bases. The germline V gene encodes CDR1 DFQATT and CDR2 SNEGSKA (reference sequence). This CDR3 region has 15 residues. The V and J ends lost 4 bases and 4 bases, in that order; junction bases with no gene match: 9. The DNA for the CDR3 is TGCAGTGCTAACAGGGTGCGGGGGGCGAAAAACATTCAGTACTTC. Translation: CSANRVRGAKNIQYF.

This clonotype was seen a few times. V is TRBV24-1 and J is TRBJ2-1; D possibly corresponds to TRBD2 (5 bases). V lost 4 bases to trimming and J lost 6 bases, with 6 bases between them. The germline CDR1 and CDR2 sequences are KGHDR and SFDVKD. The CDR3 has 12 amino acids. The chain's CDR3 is CATSEDFNEQFF. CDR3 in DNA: TGTGCCACCAGTGAGGACTTCAATGAGCAGTTCTTC.

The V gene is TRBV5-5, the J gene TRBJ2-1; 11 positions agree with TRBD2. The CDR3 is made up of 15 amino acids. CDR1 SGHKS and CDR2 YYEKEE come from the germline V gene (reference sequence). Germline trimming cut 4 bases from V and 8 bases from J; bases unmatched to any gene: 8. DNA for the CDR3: TGTGCCAGCAGCCCCCGTAGCGGGGGGGCCCATGAGCAGTTCTTC. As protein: CASSPRSGGAHEQFF. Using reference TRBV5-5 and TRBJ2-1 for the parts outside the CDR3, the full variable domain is DAGVTQSPTHLIKTRGQQVTLRCSPISGHKSVSWYQQVLGQGPQFIFQYYEKEERGRGNFPDRFSARQFPNYSSELNVNALLLGDSALYLCASSPRSGGAHEQFFGPGTRLTVL.